A single sample is the source of the 3 T cell receptor beta chains below, sequenced in a study of long-term antiretroviral therapy in people with HIV. At survey level, the immunoSEQ assay was run in its v3.0 version. Method: immunoSEQ multiplex PCR; TCRdb's copy keeps in-frame clones and lacks some. The sample includes some 31,000 clones, 70% to 90% of them seen just once. Sample: unsorted PBMCs, taken 1.1 years after starting antiretroviral therapy. These receptors all stem from a man between 18 and 29 years old with HIV.

V and J are TRBV5-5 and TRBJ2-7, with TRBD2 identical over 12 bases. V lost 2 bases and J lost 5; bases outside the gene matches: 5. CDR1 SGHKS and CDR2 YYEKEE come from the germline V gene (reference sequence). The CDR3 extends over 15 amino acids. The CDR3 nucleotides read TGTGCCAGCAGCTTTGGACTAGCGGGAATGAACGAGCAGTACTTC. The encoded protein is CASSFGLAGMNEQYF.

In the case of this clone: Other nucleotide sequences in the sample specify the same CDR3. The V gene is TRBV7-9, the J gene TRBJ1-2, with 11 nucleotides matching TRBD1. The CDR3 has 15 amino acids. The V and J ends lost 5 bases and 5 bases, in that order; junction bases with no gene match: 7. Per the germline V gene, CDR1 is SEHNR and CDR2 is FQNEAQ (reference sequence). In DNA form, the CDR3 reads TGTGCCAGCAGCGCCGGACAGGGGGCGTTTTATGGCTACACCTTC. Amino acid sequence: CASSAGQGAFYGYTF.

This clone was picked up one time. One junction end does not reproduce the germline sequence, and a read error may be involved. This chain uses TRBV27 with TRBJ2-1; TRBD2 matches at 9 bases. The CDR3 covers 13 residues. Germline loops: CDR1 MNHEY, CDR2 SMNVEV (reference sequence). The CDR3 here is CASTGGGAGEQFF. The CDR3 bases are TGTGCAAGCACGGGCGGGGGGGCGGGTGAGCAGTTCTTC.